Listed below are T cell receptor beta chains from one sample, sequenced in a study of cytomegalovirus exposure and HLA in healthy donors. The protocol was immunoSEQ multiplex PCR, while the TCRdb copy is restricted to in-frame clones and leaves out a portion. The sample lists 100,000 to 130,000 clones, around 67% seen once, with 13% to 15% in the top ten. Sequenced: PBMCs. The receptors derive from a woman aged 40 to 49 in good health and CMV-seropositive. Both conserved end residues are part of each CDR3. The D gene is left open where the match is weak. Clone size, where shown, is once, few, many, or a class for clones that have expanded.

j_gene: TRBJ2-1
abundance: NA
d_gene: NA
v_gene: TRBV2
CDR3nt: TGTGCCAGCAGTGAACAAGGACAGCCGGGGGAGCAGTTCTTC
CDR3aa: CASSEQGQPGEQFF

j_gene: TRBJ2-3
abundance: NA
d_gene: NA
v_gene: TRBV5-1
CDR3nt: TGCGCCAGCAGCTTGATGGGGGGAGGCACAGATACGCAGTATTTT
CDR3aa: CASSLMGGGTDTQYF

j_gene: TRBJ2-3
abundance: NA
d_gene: TRBD2
v_gene: TRBV7-2
CDR3nt: TGTGCCAGCAGCTTAGTACTAGCGGGGGGGCGGGCAGATACGCAGTATTTT
CDR3aa: CASSLVLAGGRADTQYF

j_gene: TRBJ2-6
abundance: NA
d_gene: NA
v_gene: TRBV5-4
CDR3nt: TGTGCCAGCAGCGGAACCAGGGGGGCTGGGGCCAACGTCCTGACTTTC
CDR3aa: CASSGTRGAGANVLTF

j_gene: TRBJ1-3
abundance: NA
d_gene: NA
v_gene: TRBV30
CDR3nt: TGTGCCTGGAGTACCGGCTCTGGAAACACCATATATTTT
CDR3aa: CAWSTGSGNTIYF

j_gene: TRBJ1-2
abundance: NA
d_gene: TRBD1
v_gene: TRBV6-5
CDR3nt: TGTGCCAGCAGTTACTCGGGACAGGGGGCGGGTGGCTACACCTTC
CDR3aa: CASSYSGQGAGGYTF

j_gene: TRBJ1-6
abundance: NA
d_gene: NA
v_gene: TRBV4-2
CDR3nt: TGTGCCAGCAGCCAAGATACCAGGGGAGGGAATTCACCCCTCCACTTT
CDR3aa: CASSQDTRGGNSPLHF

j_gene: TRBJ2-5
abundance: NA
d_gene: NA
v_gene: TRBV6-5
CDR3nt: TGTGCCAGCAGTTGGGCGGGGGACATAAAGACCCAGTACTTC
CDR3aa: CASSWAGDIKTQYF

j_gene: TRBJ2-3
abundance: NA
d_gene: TRBD2
v_gene: TRBV9
CDR3nt: TGTGCCAGCAGGCGCGGGGGGGCAAGCACAGATACGCAGTATTTT
CDR3aa: CASRRGGASTDTQYF

j_gene: TRBJ2-3
abundance: NA
d_gene: TRBD2
v_gene: TRBV6-1
CDR3nt: TGTGCCAGCAGCGCGGGGGGTACAGATACGCAGTATTTT
CDR3aa: CASSAGGTDTQYF

j_gene: TRBJ1-2
abundance: NA
d_gene: NA
v_gene: TRBV5-6
CDR3nt: TGTGCCAGCAGCCGTCTCGGGGCTAACTATGGCTACACCTTC
CDR3aa: CASSRLGANYGYTF

j_gene: TRBJ1-2
abundance: NA
d_gene: NA
v_gene: TRBV2
CDR3nt: TGTGCCAGCAGTCAGACACGGGGCTACACCTTC
CDR3aa: CASSQTRGYTF

j_gene: TRBJ1-5
abundance: NA
d_gene: TRBD1
v_gene: TRBV25-1
CDR3nt: TGTGCCAGCAGAGAAACAGGGGGGGATGGCAATCAGCCCCAGCATTTT
CDR3aa: CASRETGGDGNQPQHF

j_gene: TRBJ2-2
abundance: NA
d_gene: TRBD2
v_gene: TRBV6-1
CDR3nt: TGTGCCAGCAGTGACTTAGGGCGGGGGGGCGTCACCGGGGAGCTGTTTTTT
CDR3aa: CASSDLGRGGVTGELFF

j_gene: TRBJ1-1
abundance: NA
d_gene: NA
v_gene: TRBV10-3
CDR3nt: TGTGCCATCAGCGGTGCAGGGATGAACACTGAAGCTTTCTTT
CDR3aa: CAISGAGMNTEAFF

j_gene: TRBJ1-5
abundance: few
d_gene: TRBD1
v_gene: TRBV27
CDR3nt: TGTGCCAGCAGTTTAGGTGGGACAGGAGATCAGCCCCAGCATTTT
CDR3aa: CASSLGGTGDQPQHF

j_gene: TRBJ1-2
abundance: NA
d_gene: TRBD1
v_gene: TRBV6-5
CDR3nt: TGTGCCAGCACACTTGGACAGGGCCTCTATGGCTACACCTTC
CDR3aa: CASTLGQGLYGYTF

j_gene: TRBJ1-1
abundance: once
d_gene: NA
v_gene: TRBV7-2
CDR3nt: TGTGCCAGCAGCCCGGGGACTGTGAACACTGAAGCTTTCTTT
CDR3aa: CASSPGTVNTEAFF

j_gene: TRBJ1-1
abundance: NA
d_gene: TRBD1
v_gene: TRBV7-9
CDR3nt: TGTGCCAGCAGCTTAGGGACAGGGGATGGTTTCTTT
CDR3aa: CASSLGTGDGFF

j_gene: TRBJ2-2
abundance: few
d_gene: NA
v_gene: TRBV27
CDR3nt: TGTGCCAGCAGTTTGAGGAACACCGGGGAGCTGTTTTTT
CDR3aa: CASSLRNTGELFF

j_gene: TRBJ2-2
abundance: NA
d_gene: TRBD1
v_gene: TRBV30
CDR3nt: TGTGCCTCCCCCCCCACCAGACCGGGACAGGGGAGGTCCGGGGAGCTGTTTTTT
CDR3aa: CASPPTRPGQGRSGELFF

j_gene: TRBJ1-2
abundance: NA
d_gene: TRBD1
v_gene: TRBV30
CDR3nt: TGTGCCTGGATTGCCGGGACAGCCGATCCTACAGCCATTTATGGCTACACCTTC
CDR3aa: CAWIAGTADPTAIYGYTF

j_gene: TRBJ2-3
abundance: NA
d_gene: NA
v_gene: TRBV5-1
CDR3nt: TGCGCCAGCAGCTTGCCGACTAGGGAGGTAGATACGCAGTATTTT
CDR3aa: CASSLPTREVDTQYF

j_gene: TRBJ2-7
abundance: NA
d_gene: TRBD2
v_gene: TRBV6-1
CDR3nt: TGTGCCAGCAGTGAAAGTGTAGCGGGGGGGTACGAGCAGTACTTC
CDR3aa: CASSESVAGGYEQYF

j_gene: TRBJ1-6
abundance: NA
d_gene: NA
v_gene: TRBV9
CDR3nt: TGTGCCAGCAGCGTAGGGGGGCGTAATTCACCCCTCCACTTT
CDR3aa: CASSVGGRNSPLHF

j_gene: TRBJ2-3
abundance: NA
d_gene: TRBD2
v_gene: TRBV9
CDR3nt: TGTGCCAGCAGCCCCCCACTAGCGGGGCCTCGCACAGATACGCAGTATTTT
CDR3aa: CASSPPLAGPRTDTQYF

j_gene: TRBJ1-2
abundance: NA
d_gene: NA
v_gene: TRBV5-1
CDR3nt: TGCGCCAGCAGCTTGGGTCAGGGTTGGGATGGCTACACCTTC
CDR3aa: CASSLGQGWDGYTF

j_gene: TRBJ1-1
abundance: NA
d_gene: NA
v_gene: TRBV30
CDR3nt: TGTGCCTGGAGTGTGCAGATGAACACTGAAGCTTTCTTT
CDR3aa: CAWSVQMNTEAFF

j_gene: TRBJ1-6
abundance: NA
d_gene: NA
v_gene: TRBV28
CDR3nt: TGTGCCAGCAGTCCCCGGCGGAATTCACCCCTCCACTTT
CDR3aa: CASSPRRNSPLHF

j_gene: TRBJ2-3
abundance: NA
d_gene: NA
v_gene: TRBV10-1
CDR3nt: TGCGCCAGCAGTGAGTCGAGTGGGGTTAGGAGGACAGATACGCAGTATTTT
CDR3aa: CASSESSGVRRTDTQYF

j_gene: TRBJ1-2
abundance: few
d_gene: NA
v_gene: TRBV6-5
CDR3nt: TGTGCCAGCAAAACAAATACTAACTATGGCTACACCTTC
CDR3aa: CASKTNTNYGYTF

j_gene: TRBJ1-3
abundance: few
d_gene: NA
v_gene: TRBV6-1
CDR3nt: TGTGCCAGCAGTGAAGGACAGGGAAACACCATATATTTT
CDR3aa: CASSEGQGNTIYF

j_gene: TRBJ2-1
abundance: NA
d_gene: TRBD2
v_gene: TRBV4-2
CDR3nt: TGTGCCAGCAGCGGTACCGGGACTAGCGGGAATGAGCAGTTCTTC
CDR3aa: CASSGTGTSGNEQFF

j_gene: TRBJ1-1
abundance: NA
d_gene: TRBD1
v_gene: TRBV29-1
CDR3nt: TGCAGCGTGGACCGGGACAGGACCGGAGTTGAAGCTTTCTTT
CDR3aa: CSVDRDRTGVEAFF

j_gene: TRBJ2-1
abundance: NA
d_gene: NA
v_gene: TRBV6-1
CDR3nt: TGTGCCAGCAAGGGAAGGGGCCTATCGGATGAGCAGTTCTTC
CDR3aa: CASKGRGLSDEQFF

j_gene: TRBJ1-4
abundance: NA
d_gene: NA
v_gene: TRBV7-9
CDR3nt: TGTGCCAGCAGCTCCGGGGGGGATGAAAAACTGTTTTTT
CDR3aa: CASSSGGDEKLFF

j_gene: TRBJ2-1
abundance: NA
d_gene: TRBD2
v_gene: TRBV5-6
CDR3nt: TGTGCCAGCATCCCGTTGTCGGGGGGGGGCCGTAAGGGTGAGCAGTTCTTC
CDR3aa: CASIPLSGGGRKGEQFF

j_gene: TRBJ1-6
abundance: NA
d_gene: NA
v_gene: TRBV30
CDR3nt: TGTGCCTGGACCTCATGGGGGGTTCATTCACCCCTCCACTTT
CDR3aa: CAWTSWGVHSPLHF

j_gene: TRBJ1-4
abundance: NA
d_gene: NA
v_gene: TRBV4-3
CDR3nt: TGCGCCAGCAGCCAAGACCTCGGGGCAACTAATGAAAAACTGTTTTTT
CDR3aa: CASSQDLGATNEKLFF

j_gene: TRBJ2-7
abundance: NA
d_gene: TRBD1
v_gene: TRBV2
CDR3nt: TGTGCCAGCCTCAACCCGGACAGGGTAGACTACGAGCAGTACTTC
CDR3aa: CASLNPDRVDYEQYF

j_gene: TRBJ2-7
abundance: NA
d_gene: TRBD2
v_gene: TRBV30
CDR3nt: TGTGCCTGGAGTGAGGCAGGGGGCGGACTAGCGGGCGAGCAGTACTTC
CDR3aa: CAWSEAGGGLAGEQYF

j_gene: TRBJ2-5
abundance: NA
d_gene: NA
v_gene: TRBV5-4
CDR3nt: TGTGCCAGCAGCTTGGCGTTTGAGACCCAGTACTTC
CDR3aa: CASSLAFETQYF

j_gene: TRBJ1-1
abundance: NA
d_gene: NA
v_gene: TRBV15
CDR3nt: TGTGCCACCAGCAGATGGGCAGGGAGGACTGAAGCTTTCTTT
CDR3aa: CATSRWAGRTEAFF

j_gene: TRBJ2-2
abundance: NA
d_gene: TRBD2
v_gene: TRBV5-1
CDR3nt: TGCGCCAGCAGCTTGAGTGGCGGGGGGGCCGCCGGGGAGCTGTTTTTT
CDR3aa: CASSLSGGGAAGELFF

j_gene: TRBJ2-1
abundance: NA
d_gene: TRBD1
v_gene: TRBV30
CDR3nt: TGTGCCTGGACTACAGGGGACCTCTACAATGAGCAGTTCTTC
CDR3aa: CAWTTGDLYNEQFF

j_gene: TRBJ1-4
abundance: once
d_gene: NA
v_gene: TRBV25-1
CDR3nt: TGTGCCAGCAGTGAATGGAGTGGGTCGACTGAAAAACTGTTTTTT
CDR3aa: CASSEWSGSTEKLFF

j_gene: TRBJ2-3
abundance: NA
d_gene: TRBD2
v_gene: TRBV5-1
CDR3nt: TGCGCCAGCAGCAACGGGACTAGCCTATTCACAGATACGCAGTATTTT
CDR3aa: CASSNGTSLFTDTQYF

j_gene: TRBJ1-2
abundance: NA
d_gene: NA
v_gene: TRBV5-6
CDR3nt: TGTGCCAGCACCAATGTAGAGGGAAACTATGGCTACACCTTC
CDR3aa: CASTNVEGNYGYTF

j_gene: TRBJ1-4
abundance: few
d_gene: NA
v_gene: TRBV5-3
CDR3nt: TGTGCCAGAAGCTTGGAATCCAGGGCAGAAAAACTGTTTTTT
CDR3aa: CARSLESRAEKLFF

j_gene: TRBJ1-4
abundance: NA
d_gene: NA
v_gene: TRBV5-1
CDR3nt: TGCGCCAGCTCTTCCGATGAAAAACTGTTTTTT
CDR3aa: CASSSDEKLFF

j_gene: TRBJ1-1
abundance: once
d_gene: NA
v_gene: TRBV10-3
CDR3nt: TGTGCCATCAGAACAATAACAGTGAACACTGAAGCTTTCTTT
CDR3aa: CAIRTITVNTEAFF

j_gene: TRBJ1-2
abundance: NA
d_gene: NA
v_gene: TRBV11-1
CDR3nt: TGTGCCAGCAGCTTAGAATCCGGGGGTAATGGCTACACCTTC
CDR3aa: CASSLESGGNGYTF

j_gene: TRBJ2-7
abundance: NA
d_gene: NA
v_gene: TRBV6-5
CDR3nt: TGTGCCAGCAGTAATTTCCGGAGCGAGCAGTACTTC
CDR3aa: CASSNFRSEQYF

j_gene: TRBJ2-7
abundance: NA
d_gene: NA
v_gene: TRBV19
CDR3nt: TGTGCCAGTAGTATCGACGGAGATACCTACGAGCAGTACTTC
CDR3aa: CASSIDGDTYEQYF

j_gene: TRBJ1-3
abundance: NA
d_gene: NA
v_gene: TRBV7-6
CDR3nt: TGTGCCAGCAGCTCCCAATCAGGGGATGGAAACACCATATATTTT
CDR3aa: CASSSQSGDGNTIYF

j_gene: TRBJ1-3
abundance: few
d_gene: NA
v_gene: TRBV18
CDR3nt: TGTGCCAGCTCCCGGGGAGGGGCCGTCTCTGGAAACACCATATATTTT
CDR3aa: CASSRGGAVSGNTIYF

j_gene: TRBJ2-3
abundance: NA
d_gene: TRBD2
v_gene: TRBV5-1
CDR3nt: TGCGCCAGCAGCTCGCTAGCGGGGGGGCTGGCAGATACGCAGTATTTT
CDR3aa: CASSSLAGGLADTQYF